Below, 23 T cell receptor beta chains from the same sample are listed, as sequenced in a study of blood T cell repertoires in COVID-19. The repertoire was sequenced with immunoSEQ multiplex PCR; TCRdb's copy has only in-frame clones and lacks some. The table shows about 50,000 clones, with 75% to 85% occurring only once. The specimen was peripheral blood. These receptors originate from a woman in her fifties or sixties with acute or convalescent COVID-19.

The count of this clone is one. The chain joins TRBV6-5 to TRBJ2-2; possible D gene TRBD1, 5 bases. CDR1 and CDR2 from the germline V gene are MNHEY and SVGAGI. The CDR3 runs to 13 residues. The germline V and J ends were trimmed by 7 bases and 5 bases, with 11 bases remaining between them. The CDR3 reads CASNRKGTGELFF. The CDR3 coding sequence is TGTGCCAGCAATCGGAAGGGGACCGGGGAGCTGTTTTTT.

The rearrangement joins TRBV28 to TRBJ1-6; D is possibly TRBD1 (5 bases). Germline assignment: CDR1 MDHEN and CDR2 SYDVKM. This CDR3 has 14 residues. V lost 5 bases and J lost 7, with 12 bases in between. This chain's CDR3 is CASSGWGSNSPLHF. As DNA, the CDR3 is TGTGCCAGCAGTGGGTGGGGCTCAAATTCACCCCTCCACTTT. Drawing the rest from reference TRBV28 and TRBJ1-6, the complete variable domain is DVKVTQSSRYLVKRTGEKVFLECVQDMDHENMFWYRQDPGLGLRLIYFSYDVKMKEKGDIPEGYSVSREKKERFSLILESASTNQTSMYLCASSGWGSNSPLHFGNGTRLTVT.

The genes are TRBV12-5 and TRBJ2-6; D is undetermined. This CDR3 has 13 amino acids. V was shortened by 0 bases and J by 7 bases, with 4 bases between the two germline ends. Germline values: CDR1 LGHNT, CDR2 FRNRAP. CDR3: CASGLVTANVLTF. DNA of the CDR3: TGTGCTAGTGGTTTGGTGACAGCCAACGTCCTGACTTTC.

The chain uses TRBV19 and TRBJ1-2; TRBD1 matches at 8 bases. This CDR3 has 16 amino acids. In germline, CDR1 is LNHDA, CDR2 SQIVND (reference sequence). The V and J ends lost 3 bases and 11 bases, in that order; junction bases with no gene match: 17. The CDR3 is CASSIGQGEHISWYTF. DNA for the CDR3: TGTGCCAGTAGTATCGGACAGGGCGAGCACATATCGTGGTACACCTTC.

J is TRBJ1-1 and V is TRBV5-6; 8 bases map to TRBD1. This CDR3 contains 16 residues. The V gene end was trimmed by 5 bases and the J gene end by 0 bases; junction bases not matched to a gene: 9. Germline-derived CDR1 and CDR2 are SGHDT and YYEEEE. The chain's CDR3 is CASRGGTGQMNTEAFF. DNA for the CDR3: TGTGCCAGCAGAGGGGGGACAGGACAGATGAACACTGAAGCTTTCTTT.

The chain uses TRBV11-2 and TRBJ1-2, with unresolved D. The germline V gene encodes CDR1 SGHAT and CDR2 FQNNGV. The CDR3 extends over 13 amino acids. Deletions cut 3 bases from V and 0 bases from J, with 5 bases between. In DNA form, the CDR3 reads TGTGCCAGCAGCTTCGGTGCTAACTATGGCTACACCTTC. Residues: CASSFGANYGYTF.

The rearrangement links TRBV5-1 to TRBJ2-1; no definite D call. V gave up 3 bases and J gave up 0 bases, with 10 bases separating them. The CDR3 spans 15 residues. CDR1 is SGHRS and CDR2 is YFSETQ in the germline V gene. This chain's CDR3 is CASSSTVSSYNEQFF. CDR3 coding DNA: TGCGCCAGCAGCTCAACAGTCAGCTCCTACAATGAGCAGTTCTTC.

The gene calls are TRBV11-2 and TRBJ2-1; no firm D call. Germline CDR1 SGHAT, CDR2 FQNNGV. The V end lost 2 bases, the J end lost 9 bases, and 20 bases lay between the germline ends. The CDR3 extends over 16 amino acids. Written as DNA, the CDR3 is TGTGCCAGCAGCTTACCCCGAGCTGCGAGAACGAGTGAGCAGTTCTTC. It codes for CASSLPRAARTSEQFF.

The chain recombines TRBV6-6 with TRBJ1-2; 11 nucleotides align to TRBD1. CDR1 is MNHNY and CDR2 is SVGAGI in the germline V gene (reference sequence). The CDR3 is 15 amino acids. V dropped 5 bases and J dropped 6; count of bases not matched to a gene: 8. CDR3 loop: CASSAGTGGLHGYTF. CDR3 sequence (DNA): TGTGCCAGCAGTGCCGGGACAGGGGGTCTCCATGGCTACACCTTC.

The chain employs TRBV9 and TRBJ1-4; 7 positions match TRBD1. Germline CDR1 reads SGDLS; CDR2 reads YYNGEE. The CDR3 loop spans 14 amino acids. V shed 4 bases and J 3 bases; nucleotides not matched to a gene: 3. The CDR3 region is CASSRGLANEKLFF. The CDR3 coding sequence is TGTGCCAGCAGCAGGGGGCTTGCTAATGAAAAACTGTTTTTT.

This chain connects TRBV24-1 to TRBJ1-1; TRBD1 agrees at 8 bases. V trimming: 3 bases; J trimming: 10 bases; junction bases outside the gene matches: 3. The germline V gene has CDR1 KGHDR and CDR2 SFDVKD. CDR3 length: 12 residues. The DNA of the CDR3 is TGTGCCACCAGTGATGGTGGGACAGGAGCTTTCTTT. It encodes CATSDGGTGAFF.

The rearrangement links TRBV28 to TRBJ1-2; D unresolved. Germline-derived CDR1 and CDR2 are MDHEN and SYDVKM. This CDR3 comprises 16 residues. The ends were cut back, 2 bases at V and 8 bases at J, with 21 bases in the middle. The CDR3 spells CASSLAARATGWGYTF. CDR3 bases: TGTGCCAGCAGTTTAGCGGCCCGGGCTACGGGATGGGGCTACACCTTC.

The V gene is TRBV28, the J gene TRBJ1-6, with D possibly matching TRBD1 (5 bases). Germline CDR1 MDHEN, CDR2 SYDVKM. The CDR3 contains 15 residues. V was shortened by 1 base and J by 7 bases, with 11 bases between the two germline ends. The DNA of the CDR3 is TGTGCCAGCAGTTTATATCGCCAGGGAAATTCACCCCTCCACTTT. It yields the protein CASSLYRQGNSPLHF.

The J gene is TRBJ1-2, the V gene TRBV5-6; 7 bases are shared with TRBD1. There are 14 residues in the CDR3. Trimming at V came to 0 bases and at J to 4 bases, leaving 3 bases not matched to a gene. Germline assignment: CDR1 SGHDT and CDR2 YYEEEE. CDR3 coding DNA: TGTGCCAGCAGCTTGGGAGGGGGCGGCTATGGCTACACCTTC. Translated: CASSLGGGGYGYTF.

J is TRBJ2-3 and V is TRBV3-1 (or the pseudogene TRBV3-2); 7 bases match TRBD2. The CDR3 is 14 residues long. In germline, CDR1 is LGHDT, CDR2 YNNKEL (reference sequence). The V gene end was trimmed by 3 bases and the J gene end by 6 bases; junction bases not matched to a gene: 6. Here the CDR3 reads CASSQTTSRDTQYF. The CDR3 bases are TGTGCCAGCAGCCAGACGACTAGCAGGGATACGCAGTATTTT.

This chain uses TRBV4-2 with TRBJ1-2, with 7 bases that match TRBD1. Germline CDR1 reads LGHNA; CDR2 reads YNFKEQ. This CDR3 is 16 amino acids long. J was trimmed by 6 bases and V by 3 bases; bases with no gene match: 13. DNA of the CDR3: TGTGCCAGCAGCCAGGCTAGAGGACAGGAGGTCGATGGCTACACCTTC. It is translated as CASSQARGQEVDGYTF.

The CDR3 DNA is TGTGCCAGCAGCGTAGCTCTAGGGGGCCAAGAGACCCAGTACTTC. Translated, it gives CASSVALGGQETQYF. V usage is TRBV9 and J usage is TRBJ2-5; D may be TRBD1 (6 bases). The V end lost 0 bases, the J end lost 1 base, and 10 bases lay between the germline ends. The CDR3 totals 15 residues. CDR1 is SGDLS and CDR2 is YYNGEE in the germline V gene.

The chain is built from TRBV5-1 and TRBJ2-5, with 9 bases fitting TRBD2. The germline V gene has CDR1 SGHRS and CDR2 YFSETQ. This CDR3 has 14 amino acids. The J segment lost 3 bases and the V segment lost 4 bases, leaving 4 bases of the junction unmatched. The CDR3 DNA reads TGCGCCAGCAGCGTAGCGGGAGTGGAAGAGACCCAGTACTTC. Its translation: CASSVAGVEETQYF.

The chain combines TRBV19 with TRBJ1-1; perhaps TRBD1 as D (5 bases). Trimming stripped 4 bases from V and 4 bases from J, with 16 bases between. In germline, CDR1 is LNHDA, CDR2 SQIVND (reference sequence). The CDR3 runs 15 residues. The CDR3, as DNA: TGTGCCAGTAGTAGCGGGGCAACCGTCGTCACTGAAGCTTTCTTT. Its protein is CASSSGATVVTEAFF.

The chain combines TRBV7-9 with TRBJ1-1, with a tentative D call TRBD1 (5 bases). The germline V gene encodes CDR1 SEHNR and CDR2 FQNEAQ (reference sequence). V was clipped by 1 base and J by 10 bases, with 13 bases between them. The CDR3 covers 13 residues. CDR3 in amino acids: CASSLGRQIRAFF. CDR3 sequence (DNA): TGTGCCAGCAGCTTAGGGAGACAGATAAGAGCTTTCTTT.

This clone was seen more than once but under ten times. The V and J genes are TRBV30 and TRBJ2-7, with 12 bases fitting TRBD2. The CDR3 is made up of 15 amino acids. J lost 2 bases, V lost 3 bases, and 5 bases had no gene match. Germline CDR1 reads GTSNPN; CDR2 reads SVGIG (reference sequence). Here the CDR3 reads CAWSPTSGGTYEQYF. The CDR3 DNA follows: TGTGCCTGGAGCCCTACTAGCGGGGGGACCTACGAGCAGTACTTC. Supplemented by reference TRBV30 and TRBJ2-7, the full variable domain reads SQTIHQWPATLVQPVGSPLSLECTVEGTSNPNLYWYRQAAGRGLQLLFYSVGIGQISSEVPQNLSASRPQDRQFILSSKKLLLSDSGFYLCAWSPTSGGTYEQYFGPGTRLTVT.

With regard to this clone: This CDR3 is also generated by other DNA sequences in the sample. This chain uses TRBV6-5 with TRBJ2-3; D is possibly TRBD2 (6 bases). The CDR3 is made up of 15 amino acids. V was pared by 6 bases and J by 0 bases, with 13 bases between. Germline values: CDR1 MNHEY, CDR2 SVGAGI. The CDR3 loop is CASRQTGTSTDTQYF. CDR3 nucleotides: TGTGCCAGCAGGCAAACCGGGACTAGCACAGATACGCAGTATTTT.

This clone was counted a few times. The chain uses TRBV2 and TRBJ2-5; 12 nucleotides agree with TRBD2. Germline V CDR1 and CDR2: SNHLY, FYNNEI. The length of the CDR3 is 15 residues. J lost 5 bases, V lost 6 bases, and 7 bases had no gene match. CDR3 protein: CASSYGLAGKETQYF. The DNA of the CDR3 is TGTGCCAGCAGCTACGGACTAGCGGGAAAGGAGACCCAGTACTTC.